These 14 T cell receptor beta chains originate from one sample sequenced in a study of neurological immune-mediated disorders. As for time point: technical triplicate 1. One entry per CDR3 protein, called by TCRdb with MiXCR from the 5' RACE reads. The sample includes fewer than 50,000 distinct CDR3 sequences, approximately 12% of them seen just once. Material for sequencing was PBMCs. The receptors come from a man aged 55 to 70 with HTLV-1-associated myelopathy (HAM/TSP).

This clonotype was picked up many times. V and J are TRBV29-1 and TRBJ2-7; a weak D match, TRBD1 (6 bases). Germline V gene lookup returns CDR1 SQVTM and CDR2 ANQGSEA. This CDR3 comprises 13 residues. Trimming took 2 bases from V and 7 from J, leaving 15 bases between them. Here the CDR3 reads CSVETGIVDEQYF. CDR3 sequence (DNA): TGCAGCGTTGAAACAGGGATTGTTGATGAGCAGTACTTC.

This clonotype was picked up many times. The chain has TRBV6-6 and TRBJ2-1; a possible D gene is TRBD1 (5 bases). The CDR3 is made up of 14 amino acids. Germline V CDR1 and CDR2: MNHNY, SVGAGI (reference sequence). V was shortened by 0 bases and J by 3 bases, with 6 bases between the two germline ends. The CDR3 loop is CASSYSRVYNEQFF. The CDR3 nucleotides read TGTGCCAGCAGTTACTCCAGGGTCTACAATGAGCAGTTCTTC.

This clonotype occurred many times. This sequence joins TRBV20-1 and TRBJ2-7, with a possible D match to TRBD2 (6 bases). Trimming took off 3 bases at V and 9 bases at J, with 24 bases between the two ends. The germline CDR1 and CDR2 sequences are DFQATT and SNEGSKA (reference sequence). The CDR3 covers 15 residues. The CDR3 protein is CSASAQRAGRLGQYF. The DNA for the CDR3 is TGCAGTGCTAGCGCACAGCGGGCGGGACGATTGGGGCAGTACTTC.

In regard to this clonotype: The conserved closing phenylalanine or tryptophan is absent in this CDR3, likely reflecting a read error. The DNA is omitted, as the CDR3 cannot be located on it reliably, and the CDR3 follows TCRdb's listing. V gene TRBV14 combines with J gene TRBJ2-1; TRBD1 reflects the table's D call only, with no check against the DNA. The CDR3 is 12 residues long, ends included. From germline, CDR1 is SGHDN and CDR2 FVKESK. The CDR3 spells CASSQGPQRRFS.

This clonotype was detected many times. This chain's CDR3 is CSVETGGAETQYF. In DNA, the CDR3 is TGCAGCGTCGAGACAGGGGGCGCGGAGACCCAGTACTTC. The chain couples TRBV29-1 to TRBJ2-5; TRBD1 aligns across 10 bases. The CDR3 covers 13 residues. Per the germline V gene, CDR1 is SQVTM and CDR2 is ANQGSEA. The V gene end was trimmed by 6 bases and the J gene end by 5 bases; junction bases not matched to a gene: 6.

Many counts were recorded for this clonotype. The V call is TRBV5-1, the J call TRBJ2-1, with TRBD2 matching 9 bases. V was clipped by 2 bases and J by 3 bases; unmatched bases: 3. Germline V gene lookup returns CDR1 SGHRS and CDR2 YFSETQ. The CDR3 consists of 15 residues. The CDR3 sequence: CASSLRTSDYNEQFF. DNA of the CDR3: TGCGCCAGCAGCTTAAGGACTAGCGACTACAATGAGCAGTTCTTC.

With regard to this clonotype: Given a much more abundant clone one base away, this may be a read error. The chain uses TRBV2 and TRBJ2-4; 12 nucleotides align to TRBD2. The assigned J gene may be wrong: the sequence end matches TRBJ2-1 better. This CDR3 contains 14 residues. Germline lookup yields CDR1 SNHLY and CDR2 FYNNEI. Here the CDR3 DNA reads TGTGCCAGCAGTGAGACTAGCGGGAGAAACATTCAGTTCTTC. Amino acid sequence: CASSETSGRNIQFF.

The sample holds many counts of this clonotype. V and J are TRBV5-1 and TRBJ2-7; D gene uncertain. This CDR3 contains 15 residues. Germline V gene sequence: CDR1 SGHRS, CDR2 YFSETQ. Trimming left V 0 bases short and J 0 bases short, with 10 bases between. CDR3 sequence reads: CASSLEAGSSYEQYF. CDR3 nucleotide sequence: TGCGCCAGCAGCTTGGAAGCAGGCAGCTCCTACGAGCAGTACTTC.

This clonotype occurred many times. The V call is TRBV20-1, the J call TRBJ2-5, with a weak D call TRBD1 (5 bases). Per germline, CDR1 DFQATT and CDR2 SNEGSKA (reference sequence). The CDR3 is 13 residues long. Between the trimmed V and J ends, which lost 0 bases and 4 bases, there was a span of 9 bases. As DNA, the CDR3 is TGCAGTGCTAGAGACCAGGGTGGAGAGACCCAGTACTTC. The encoded protein is CSARDQGGETQYF.

This clonotype was seen ten or more times. V usage is TRBV10-3 and J usage is TRBJ2-7; 9 nucleotides match TRBD1. The germline V gene has CDR1 ENHRY and CDR2 SYGVKD. J lost 3 bases, V lost 7 bases, and 7 bases had no gene match. The CDR3 is made up of 14 amino acids. Written as DNA, the CDR3 is TGTGCCATCAAGGGGGAGACAGGGGGCTACGAGCAGTACTTC. Translating it yields CAIKGETGGYEQYF.

This clonotype was seen ten or more times. The rearrangement links TRBV20-1 to TRBJ2-7; no firm D call. The CDR3 consists of 13 residues. Germline-derived CDR1 and CDR2 are DFQATT and SNEGSKA (reference sequence). Trimming removed 0 bases at V and 4 bases at J, with 10 bases between. The CDR3 sequence is CSARDSSGYEQYF. CDR3 nucleotides: TGCAGTGCTAGAGATTCTTCGGGTTACGAGCAGTACTTC.

This clonotype was seen at least ten times. The genes are TRBV19 and TRBJ1-1; 10 bases align to TRBD1. Germline V gene data show CDR1 as LNHDA and CDR2 as SQIVND (reference sequence). V trimming: 4 bases; J trimming: 5 bases; junction bases outside the gene matches: 4. This CDR3 spans 14 amino acids. The CDR3 spells CASSTGTGATEAFF. As DNA, the CDR3 is TGTGCCAGTAGTACTGGGACAGGGGCGACTGAAGCTTTCTTT.

This clonotype was counted ten times or more. V gene TRBV7-8 combines with J gene TRBJ1-4; D is ambiguous. V lost 5 bases to trimming and J lost 0 bases, with 7 bases between them. Germline assignment: CDR1 SGHVS and CDR2 FQNEAQ. This CDR3 contains 14 residues. In DNA form, the CDR3 reads TGTGCCAGCAGCCCGACGGCAACTAATGAAAAACTGTTTTTT. Amino acid sequence: CASSPTATNEKLFF. Supplemented by reference TRBV7-8 and TRBJ1-4, the full variable domain reads GAGVSQSPRYKVAKRGQDVALRCDPISGHVSLFWYQQALGQGPEFLTYFQNEAQLDKSGLPSDRFFAERPEGSVSTLKIQRTQQEDSAVYLCASSPTATNEKLFFGSGTQLSVL.

In this sample, this clonotype turned up many times. The chain combines TRBV13 with TRBJ2-1, with 8 bases lining up with TRBD2. Trimming at V came to 5 bases and at J to 5 bases, leaving 2 bases not matched to a gene. Per germline, CDR1 PRHDT and CDR2 FYEKMQ (reference sequence). The CDR3 totals 13 residues. CDR3 region: CASSRLANNEQFF. The CDR3 nucleotides read TGTGCCAGCAGCCGACTAGCGAACAATGAGCAGTTCTTC.